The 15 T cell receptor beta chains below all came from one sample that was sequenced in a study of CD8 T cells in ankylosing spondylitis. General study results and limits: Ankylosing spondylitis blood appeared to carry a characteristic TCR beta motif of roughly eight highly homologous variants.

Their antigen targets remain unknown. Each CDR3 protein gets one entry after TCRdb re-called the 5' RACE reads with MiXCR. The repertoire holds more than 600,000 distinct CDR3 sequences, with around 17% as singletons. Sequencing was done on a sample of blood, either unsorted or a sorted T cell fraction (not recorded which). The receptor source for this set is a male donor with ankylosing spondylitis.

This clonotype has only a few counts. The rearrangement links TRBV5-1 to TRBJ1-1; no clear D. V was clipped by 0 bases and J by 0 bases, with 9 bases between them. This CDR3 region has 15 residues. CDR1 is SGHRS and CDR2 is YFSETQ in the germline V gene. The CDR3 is CASSLAPTMNTEAFF. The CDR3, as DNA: TGCGCCAGCAGCTTGGCCCCTACAATGAACACTGAAGCTTTCTTT.

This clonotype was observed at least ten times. The CDR3 DNA sequence: TGTGCCACCAGCAGTTGGACAGCTGATAGCAATCAGCCCCAGCATTTT. Amino acids: CATSSWTADSNQPQHF. This chain uses TRBV15 with TRBJ1-5; D perhaps matches TRBD1 (6 bases). The CDR3 sequence is 16 residues long. The V end was cut by 3 bases, the J end by 0 bases, with 12 bases between. Germline V gene lookup returns CDR1 LNHNV and CDR2 YYDKDF (reference sequence).

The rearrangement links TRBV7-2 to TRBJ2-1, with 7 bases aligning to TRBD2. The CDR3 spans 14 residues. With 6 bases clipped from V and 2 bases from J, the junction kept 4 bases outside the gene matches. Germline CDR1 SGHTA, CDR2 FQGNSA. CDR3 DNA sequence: TGTGCCAGCAGTAAGCGGGAAACCTACAATGAGCAGTTCTTC. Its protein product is CASSKRETYNEQFF.

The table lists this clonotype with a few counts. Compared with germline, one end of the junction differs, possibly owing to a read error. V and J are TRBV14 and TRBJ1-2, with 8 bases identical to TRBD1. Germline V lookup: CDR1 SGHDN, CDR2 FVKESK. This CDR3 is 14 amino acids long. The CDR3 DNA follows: TGCACCACGGACAGGGTTCAATCTAACTATGGCTACACCTTC. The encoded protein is CTTDRVQSNYGYTF.

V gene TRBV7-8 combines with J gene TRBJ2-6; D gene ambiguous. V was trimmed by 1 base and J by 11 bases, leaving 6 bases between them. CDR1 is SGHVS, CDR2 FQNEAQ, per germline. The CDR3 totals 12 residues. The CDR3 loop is CASSLGSDVLTF. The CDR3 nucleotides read TGTGCCAGCAGCTTAGGATCAGACGTCCTGACTTTC. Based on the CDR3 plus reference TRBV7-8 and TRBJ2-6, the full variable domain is GAGVSQSPRYKVAKRGQDVALRCDPISGHVSLFWYQQALGQGPEFLTYFQNEAQLDKSGLPSDRFFAERPEGSVSTLKIQRTQQEDSAVYLCASSLGSDVLTFGAGSRLTVL.

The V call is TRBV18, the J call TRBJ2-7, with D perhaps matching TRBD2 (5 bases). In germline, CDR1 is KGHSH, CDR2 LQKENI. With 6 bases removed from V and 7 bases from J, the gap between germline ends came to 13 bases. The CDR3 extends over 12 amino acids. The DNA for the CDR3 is TGTGCCAGCTCCCTCGTTAGCGAGGAGCAGTACTTC. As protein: CASSLVSEEQYF.

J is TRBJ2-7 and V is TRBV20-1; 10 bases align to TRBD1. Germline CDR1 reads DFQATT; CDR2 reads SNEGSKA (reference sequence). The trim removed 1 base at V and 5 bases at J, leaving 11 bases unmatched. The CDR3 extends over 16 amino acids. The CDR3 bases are TGCAGTGCTAGAGGCGCCATCGGGACAGGGGACCACGAGCAGTACTTC. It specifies CSARGAIGTGDHEQYF.

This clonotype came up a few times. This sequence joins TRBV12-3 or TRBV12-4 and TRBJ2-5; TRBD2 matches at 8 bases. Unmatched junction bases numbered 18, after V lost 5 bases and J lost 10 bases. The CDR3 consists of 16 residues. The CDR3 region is CASSPTGGGFQGNQYF. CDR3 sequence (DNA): TGTGCCAGCAGTCCCACGGGGGGGGGCTTCCAAGGAAACCAGTACTTC.

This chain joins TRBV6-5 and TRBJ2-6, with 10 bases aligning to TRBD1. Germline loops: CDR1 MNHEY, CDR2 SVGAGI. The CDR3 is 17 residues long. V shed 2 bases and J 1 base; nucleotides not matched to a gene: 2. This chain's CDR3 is CASSYTDRGSGANVLTF. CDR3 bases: TGTGCCAGCAGTTACACGGACAGGGGGTCTGGGGCCAACGTCCTGACTTTC.

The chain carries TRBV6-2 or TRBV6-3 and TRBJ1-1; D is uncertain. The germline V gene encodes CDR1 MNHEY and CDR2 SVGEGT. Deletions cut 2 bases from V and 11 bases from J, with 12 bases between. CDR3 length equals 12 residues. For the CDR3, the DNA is TGTGCCAGCAGTTACACCGCGCTAGAGGCTTTCTTT. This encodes CASSYTALEAFF.

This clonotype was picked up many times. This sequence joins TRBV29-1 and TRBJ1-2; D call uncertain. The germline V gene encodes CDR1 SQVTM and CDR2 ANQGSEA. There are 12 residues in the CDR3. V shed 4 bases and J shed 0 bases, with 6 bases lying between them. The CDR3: CSVGQANYGYTF. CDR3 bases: TGCAGCGTTGGCCAGGCTAACTATGGCTACACCTTC.

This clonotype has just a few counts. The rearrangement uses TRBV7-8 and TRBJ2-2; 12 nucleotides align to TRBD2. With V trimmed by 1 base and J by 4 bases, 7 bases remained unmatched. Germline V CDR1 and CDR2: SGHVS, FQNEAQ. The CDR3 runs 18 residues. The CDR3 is CASSLGLAGGPGTGELFF. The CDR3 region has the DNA TGTGCCAGCAGCTTAGGGCTAGCGGGAGGGCCAGGCACCGGGGAGCTGTTTTTT.

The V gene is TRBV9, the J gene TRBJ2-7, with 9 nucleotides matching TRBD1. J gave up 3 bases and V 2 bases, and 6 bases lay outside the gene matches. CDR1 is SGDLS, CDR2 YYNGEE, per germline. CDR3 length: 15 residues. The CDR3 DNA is TGTGCCAGCAGCGTTTTTCCGGGACAGGGCTACGAGCAGTACTTC. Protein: CASSVFPGQGYEQYF.

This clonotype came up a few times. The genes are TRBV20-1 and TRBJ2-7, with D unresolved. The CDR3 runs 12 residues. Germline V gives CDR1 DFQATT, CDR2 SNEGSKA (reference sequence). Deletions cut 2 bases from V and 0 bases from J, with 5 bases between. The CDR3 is CSARLSSYEQYF. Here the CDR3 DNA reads TGCAGTGCTAGACTGAGCTCCTACGAGCAGTACTTC.

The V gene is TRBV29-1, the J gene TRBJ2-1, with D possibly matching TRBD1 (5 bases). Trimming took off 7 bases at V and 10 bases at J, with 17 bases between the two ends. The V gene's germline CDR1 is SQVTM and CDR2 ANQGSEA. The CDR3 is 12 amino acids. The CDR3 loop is CSASSQPGEQFF. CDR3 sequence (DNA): TGCAGCGCCTCCTCTCAACCAGGGGAGCAGTTCTTC.